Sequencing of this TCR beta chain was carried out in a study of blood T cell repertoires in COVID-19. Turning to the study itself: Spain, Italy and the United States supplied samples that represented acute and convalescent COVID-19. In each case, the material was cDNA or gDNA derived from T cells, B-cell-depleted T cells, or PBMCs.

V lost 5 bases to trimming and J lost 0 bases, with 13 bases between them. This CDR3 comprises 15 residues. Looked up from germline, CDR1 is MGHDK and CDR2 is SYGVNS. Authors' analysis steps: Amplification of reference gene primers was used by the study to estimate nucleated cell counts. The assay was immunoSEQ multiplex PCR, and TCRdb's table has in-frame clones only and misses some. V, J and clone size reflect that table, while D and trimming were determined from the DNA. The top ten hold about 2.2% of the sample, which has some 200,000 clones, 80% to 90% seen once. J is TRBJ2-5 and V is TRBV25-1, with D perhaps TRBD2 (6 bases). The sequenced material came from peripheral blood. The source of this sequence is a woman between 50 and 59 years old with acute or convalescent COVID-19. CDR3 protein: CASSRGYGDQETQYF. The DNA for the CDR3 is TGTGCCAGCAGTCGGGGGTATGGGGACCAAGAGACCCAGTACTTC.